The 13 T cell receptor beta chains presented below share a single source sample, sequenced in a study of Ad26.COV2.S vaccination and SARS-CoV-2 variants. Treatment: roughly 18 received Ad26.COV2.S at low or high dose, single or two shots; roughly five received placebo; per-sample allocation not given. Specimens were obtained on day 63 following the first vaccine or placebo injection. Some clones are missing from TCRdb's copy, which holds only in-frame ones; the method was immunoSEQ multiplex PCR. Of approximately 350,000 clones detected, 83% appear once; the ten largest clones hold approximately 7.8%. The sample was peripheral blood, taken in a trial of Ad26.COV2.S vaccine versus placebo. The source is a person between 18 and 65 years old who received the Ad26.COV2.S COVID-19 vaccine or a placebo.

This clone was recorded a few times. The chain employs TRBV9 and TRBJ1-2; 7 bases match TRBD1. V shed 0 bases and J 8 bases; nucleotides not matched to a gene: 4. The CDR3 has 13 amino acids. Germline V lookup: CDR1 SGDLS, CDR2 YYNGEE. Written as DNA, the CDR3 is TGTGCCAGCAGCGTAGGACAGGGTGGCGGCTACACCTTC. This sequence encodes CASSVGQGGGYTF.

The chain is built from TRBV7-9 and TRBJ2-2, with D perhaps TRBD1 (6 bases). This CDR3 region has 17 residues. The V and J ends lost 4 bases and 1 base respectively, with 16 bases between them. CDR1 and CDR2 (germline): SEHNR, FQNEAQ (reference sequence). In DNA, the CDR3 is TGTGCCAGCAGCTCGGACCAAAGACAGGAGAACACCGGGGAGCTGTTTTTT. Translation: CASSSDQRQENTGELFF.

CDR3 in amino acids: CASSQEVGQTEKLFF. The CDR3 DNA is TGTGCCAGCAGCCAAGAAGTCGGACAAACAGAAAAACTGTTTTTT. This chain connects TRBV4-2 to TRBJ1-4, with D tentatively TRBD1 (5 bases). Germline lookup yields CDR1 LGHNA and CDR2 YNFKEQ. The CDR3 is made up of 15 amino acids. Trimming removed 0 bases at V and 8 bases at J, with 13 bases between.

This chain links TRBV12-3 or TRBV12-4 with TRBJ1-5; D gene unclear. V lost 9 bases and J lost 4, with 10 bases in between. The CDR3 spans 12 residues. CDR3: CASRRANQPQHF. The CDR3 bases are TGTGCCAGTAGACGGGCGAATCAGCCCCAGCATTTT.

This clone was found once. The gene calls are TRBV7-2 and TRBJ2-5; D might be TRBD1 or TRBD2, each matching 6 bases. V lost 2 bases to trimming and J lost 7 bases, with 14 bases between them. Germline loops: CDR1 SGHTA, CDR2 FQGNSA. The CDR3 has 14 residues. CDR3 nucleotide sequence: TGTGCCAGCAGCTTATATAGCGGAGGGGGGACCCAGTACTTC. Protein product: CASSLYSGGGTQYF.

This clone was observed a single time. The CDR3 nucleotides read TGTGCCAGTAGTCCTAGCTCCTATAATTCACCCCTCCACTTT. It specifies CASSPSSYNSPLHF. This chain connects TRBV19 to TRBJ1-6; D is unresolved. Trimming took 5 bases from V and 0 from J, leaving 5 bases between them. CDR1 LNHDA and CDR2 SQIVND come from the germline V gene (reference sequence). The CDR3 totals 14 residues. Using reference TRBV19 and TRBJ1-6 for the parts outside the CDR3, the full variable domain is DGGITQSPKYLFRKEGQNVTLSCEQNLNHDAMYWYRQDPGQGLRLIYYSQIVNDFQKGDIAEGYSVSREKKESFPLTVTSAQKNPTAFYLCASSPSSYNSPLHFGNGTRLTVT.

The rearrangement uses TRBV10-2 and TRBJ2-5; D possibly corresponds to TRBD2 (6 bases). This CDR3 comprises 14 residues. Trimming took 5 bases from V and 5 from J, leaving 15 bases between them. In germline, CDR1 is WSHSY, CDR2 SAAADI. The CDR3 spells CASSFLGGSETQYF. For the CDR3, the DNA is TGCGCCAGCAGTTTCCTGGGAGGTTCGGAGACCCAGTACTTC.

The chain carries TRBV10-3 and TRBJ2-3; a possible D gene is TRBD2 (5 bases). Trimming stripped 4 bases from V and 0 bases from J, with 14 bases between. The CDR3 runs 16 residues. From germline, CDR1 is ENHRY and CDR2 SYGVKD. The CDR3 here is CAISGRGLASTDTQYF. The CDR3 coding sequence is TGTGCCATCAGTGGGCGAGGGCTAGCTAGCACAGATACGCAGTATTTT.

The chain employs TRBV27 and TRBJ1-2, with TRBD1 as a possible D gene (6 bases). The CDR3 extends over 12 amino acids. V lost 6 bases and J 4 bases, leaving 9 bases between the germline ends. Germline V gene sequence: CDR1 MNHEY, CDR2 SMNVEV (reference sequence). The CDR3 protein is CASRGQPYGYTF. As DNA, the CDR3 is TGTGCCAGCAGAGGACAGCCCTATGGCTACACCTTC.

The rearrangement uses TRBV15 and TRBJ2-1; 9 positions match TRBD2. Losses at the gene ends were 0 bases for V and 6 bases for J; bases not matched to a gene: 6. Germline lookup yields CDR1 LNHNV and CDR2 YYDKDF (reference sequence). The CDR3 is made up of 16 amino acids. Here the CDR3 reads CATSRELAGGVNEQFF. The CDR3, as DNA: TGTGCCACCAGCAGAGAGCTCGCGGGAGGGGTCAATGAGCAGTTCTTC.

The rearrangement links TRBV19 to TRBJ2-5; a weak D match, TRBD2 (5 bases). Germline V CDR1 and CDR2: LNHDA, SQIVND (reference sequence). The CDR3 contains 15 residues. Trimming removed 1 base at V and 7 bases at J, with 16 bases between. The CDR3 protein is CASSIGRSVRRTQYF. CDR3 nucleotides: TGTGCCAGTAGTATAGGGAGGTCCGTTCGAAGGACCCAGTACTTC. Together with reference TRBV19 and TRBJ2-5, the CDR3 gives the full variable domain: DGGITQSPKYLFRKEGQNVTLSCEQNLNHDAMYWYRQDPGQGLRLIYYSQIVNDFQKGDIAEGYSVSREKKESFPLTVTSAQKNPTAFYLCASSIGRSVRRTQYFGPGTRLLVL.

V gene TRBV3-1 (or the pseudogene TRBV3-2) combines with J gene TRBJ1-4; no reliable D call. V dropped 9 bases and J dropped 0 bases, with 14 bases sitting between them. This CDR3 contains 15 residues. Germline CDR1 reads LGHDT; CDR2 reads YNNKEL (reference sequence). CDR3 loop: CASATSISTNEKLFF. The DNA of the CDR3 is TGTGCCAGTGCGACTTCAATATCAACTAATGAAAAACTGTTTTTT.

Remarks on this clone: At one boundary the junction diverges from the germline segment, which might be a read error. The chain employs TRBV20-1 and TRBJ2-5; 12 bases are shared with TRBD2. The CDR3 spans 16 residues. Per germline, CDR1 DFQATT and CDR2 SNEGSKA (reference sequence). CDR3 nucleotide sequence: TGCAGTCCTAGTTCCCCGACTAGCGGGAGCGGCGAGACCCAGTACTTC. Translated: CSPSSPTSGSGETQYF.